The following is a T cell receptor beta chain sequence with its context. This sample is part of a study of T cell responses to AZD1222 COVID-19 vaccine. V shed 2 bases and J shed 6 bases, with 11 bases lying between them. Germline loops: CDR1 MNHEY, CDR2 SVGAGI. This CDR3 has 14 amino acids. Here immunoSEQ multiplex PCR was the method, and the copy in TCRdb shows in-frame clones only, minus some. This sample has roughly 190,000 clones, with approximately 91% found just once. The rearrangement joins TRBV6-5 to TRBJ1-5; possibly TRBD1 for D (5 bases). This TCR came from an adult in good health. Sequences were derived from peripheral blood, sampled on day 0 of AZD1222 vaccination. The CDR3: CASSYGQGGQPQHF. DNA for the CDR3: TGTGCCAGCAGTTACGGGCAGGGAGGTCAGCCCCAGCATTTT.